These T cell receptor beta chains were read from a single sample in a study of blood T cell repertoires in COVID-19. Clones were read by immunoSEQ multiplex PCR, and TCRdb kept only the in-frame ones, dropping some. This sample has roughly 230,000 clones, with 89% found just once. Specimen: peripheral blood. The receptor source for this set is a woman aged 40-49 years who had recovered from COVID-19. Each CDR3 is given with its conserved first and last residue. The D gene is left open where the match is weak. Clone size is given for some rows only: seen once, a few or many times, or a class if the clone is expanded.

TRBJ1-2 | . | TRBV6-5 | . | TGTGCCAGCAGTTACTCGCCCGACAGTTCCTATGGCTACACCTTC | CASSYSPDSSYGYTF
TRBJ2-1 | . | TRBV28 | TRBD2 | TGTGCCAGCAGTTTTAGCGGGGGGGGATACAATGAGCAGTTCTTC | CASSFSGGGYNEQFF
TRBJ1-4 | . | TRBV19 | TRBD1 | TGTGCCAGTAGTCGACAGGGCGGAGAAAAACTGTTTTTT | CASSRQGGEKLFF
TRBJ2-5 | . | TRBV18 | TRBD2 | TGTGCCAGCTCACCGACGGGAGGCCAAGAGACCCAGTACTTC | CASSPTGGQETQYF
TRBJ2-3 | . | TRBV27 | . | TGTGCCAGCAGCGATCATGGAGCAGATACGCAGTATTTT | CASSDHGADTQYF
TRBJ1-6 | . | TRBV5-1 | . | TGCGCCAGCAGCTTGGCCGGGAATTCACCCCTCCACTTT | CASSLAGNSPLHF
TRBJ2-1 | . | TRBV10-2 | TRBD2 | TGCGCCAGCAGACTAGCGGGGTTCAATGAGCAGTTCTTC | CASRLAGFNEQFF
TRBJ1-1 | . | TRBV6-5 | . | TGTGCCAGCAGTTACTCGGGAGGCACTGAAGCTTTCTTT | CASSYSGGTEAFF
TRBJ2-3 | . | TRBV12-5 | . | TGTGCTAGTGGAAATGGCCCGCCCCCATCGCAGTATTTT | CASGNGPPPSQYF
TRBJ2-1 | . | TRBV27 | TRBD2 | TGTGCCAGCAGTTTCGCTACGGGACTAGCGAACTACAATGAGCAGTTCTTC | CASSFATGLANYNEQFF
TRBJ2-1 | . | TRBV9 | TRBD2 | TGTGCCAGCAGCGTAGCACTAGCGGGAGACGATGAGCAGTTCTTC | CASSVALAGDDEQFF
TRBJ1-3 | . | TRBV3-1/TRBV3-2 | TRBD1 | TGTGCCAGCAGCCGGCAGGGGGCGGGTGGAAACACCATATATTTT | CASSRQGAGGNTIYF
TRBJ2-5 | . | TRBV5-5 | TRBD2 | TGTGCCAGCAGCTATGCCGGGACTAGCGGGGAGACCCAGTACTTC | CASSYAGTSGETQYF
TRBJ1-2 | . | TRBV19 | TRBD1 | TGTGCCAGTAGATGGGACAGGGGTAACTATGGCTACACCTTC | CASRWDRGNYGYTF
TRBJ2-1 | once | TRBV6-5 | . | TGTGCCAGCAGTCCGAACGACAACGGCAATGAGCAGTTCTTC | CASSPNDNGNEQFF
TRBJ1-2 | . | TRBV12-3/TRBV12-4 | TRBD1 | TGTGCCAGCAGTTTTGGGACAGCTTATGGCTACACCTTC | CASSFGTAYGYTF
TRBJ1-3 | . | TRBV12-3/TRBV12-4 | . | TGTGCCAGCAGCCTGGGGCGGAACACCATATATTTT | CASSLGRNTIYF
TRBJ2-1 | . | TRBV12-5 | . | TGTGCTAGTGGTGGAACAGGGGAGCAGTTCTTC | CASGGTGEQFF